Each of the 27 T cell receptor beta chains below was sequenced from the same sample in a study of CXCR3-negative and CXCR3-positive naive CD8 T cells. TRB cDNA libraries were made by UMI-labeled 5' RACE. TCRdb re-called the 5' RACE reads and catalogs CDR3 proteins one per entry, DNA excluded. Listed are over 70,000 distinct CDR3 sequences; approximately 0.99% falls within the top ten. The sample comprised naive CXCR3- CD8+ T cells from blood. Subset here: CD45RO-CCR7+CD27+CD95- naive CD8+ T cells lacking CXCR3 (TNR3-). These receptors were collected from a human donor in good health. Some clones in this sample may be carry-over from other donors' samples.

J is TRBJ1-2 and V is TRBV29-1. The CDR3 contains 13 residues. CDR1 SQVTM and CDR2 ANQGSEA come from the germline V gene. The CDR3 spells CSVDTAANYGYTF. The complete variable domain, with remaining parts taken from reference TRBV29-1 and TRBJ1-2, reads SAVISQKPSRDICQRGTSLTIQCQVDSQVTMMFWYRQQPGQSLTLIATANQGSEATYESGFVIDKFPISRPNLTFSTLTVSNMSPEDSSIYLCSVDTAANYGYTFGSGTRLTVV.

The chain employs TRBV5-6 and TRBJ1-1. This CDR3 region has 14 residues. Germline assignment: CDR1 SGHDT and CDR2 YYEEEE. The CDR3 here is CASSLANSKEEAFF.

The chain links TRBV6-5 to TRBJ2-1; TCRdb's D call of TRBD2 is untestable without DNA. This CDR3 region has 16 residues. The germline gives CDR1 MNHEY, CDR2 SVGAGI. The CDR3 loop is CASSYSTAGIYNEQFF.

J is TRBJ2-1 and V is TRBV11-1; without DNA, the TCRdb call of TRBD2 cannot be checked. The CDR3 runs 15 residues. Germline CDR1 SGHAT, CDR2 FQDESV (reference sequence). This chain's CDR3 is CASSFRTLPYNEQFF.

This sequence joins TRBV7-2 and TRBJ1-1. There are 13 residues in the CDR3. Germline-derived CDR1 and CDR2 are SGHTA and FQGNSA. The CDR3 spells CDSSQSVNTEAFF.

This chain links TRBV7-8 with TRBJ2-1; TCRdb calls TRBD1, which cannot be checked without DNA. Germline CDR1 and CDR2: SGHVS and FQNEAQ. The CDR3 length is 15 residues. CDR3 loop: CASSPQTGHHNEQFF.

This chain connects TRBV6-5 to TRBJ2-1; TCRdb names TRBD1, which stays unverified in the absence of DNA. The germline CDR1 and CDR2 sequences are MNHEY and SVGAGI. The CDR3 contains 12 residues. Here the CDR3 reads CASRTGDNEQFF.

The J gene is TRBJ2-7, the V gene TRBV12-3 or TRBV12-4; there is no DNA to check the TCRdb D call of TRBD2. This CDR3 has 12 residues. CDR3 loop: CASCQEGYEQYF.

V usage is TRBV5-1 and J usage is TRBJ1-1. Germline V gene sequence: CDR1 SGHRS, CDR2 YFSETQ. CDR3 length: 13 amino acids. CDR3 protein: CASSFERNTEAFF.

The chain couples TRBV21-1 to TRBJ2-7; TCRdb proposes TRBD2, but this gene call is untestable without DNA. TRBV21-1 is deemed a pseudogene. CDR3 length equals 14 residues. The chain's CDR3 is CASSRTSGSYEQYF.

The rearrangement joins TRBV7-2 to TRBJ2-5; TCRdb proposes TRBD2, but this gene call is untestable without DNA. This CDR3 spans 14 amino acids. Germline loops: CDR1 SGHTA, CDR2 FQGNSA. The CDR3 here is CASSPRQGLETQYF.

The CDR3 reads CSVEDRDGTEAFF. The chain joins TRBV29-1 to TRBJ1-1; TCRdb proposes TRBD1, but this gene call is untestable without DNA. Germline values: CDR1 SQVTM, CDR2 ANQGSEA. CDR3 size: 13 residues.

The chain combines TRBV7-6 with TRBJ2-3; TCRdb selects TRBD2, and the lack of DNA leaves this call unchecked. This CDR3 comprises 16 residues. CDR1 and CDR2 from the germline V gene are SGHVS and FNYEAQ. CDR3 sequence: CASSLASGGSTDTQYF. Full variable domain (outside the CDR3, taken from reference TRBV7-6 and TRBJ2-3): GAGVSQSPRYKVTKRGQDVALRCDPISGHVSLYWYRQALGQGPEFLTYFNYEAQQDKSGLPNDRFSAERPEGSISTLTIQRTEQRDSAMYRCASSLASGGSTDTQYFGPGTRLTVL.

V is TRBV5-1 and J is TRBJ2-3; TCRdb calls TRBD2, which cannot be checked without DNA. The CDR3 has 15 residues. CDR1 and CDR2 (germline): SGHRS, YFSETQ. The CDR3 sequence: CASSFALGGFDTQYF.

The chain recombines TRBV29-1 with TRBJ2-3; TCRdb lists TRBD2, though no DNA is available to test this call. CDR1 is SQVTM, CDR2 ANQGSEA, per germline. The CDR3 extends over 16 amino acids. The CDR3: CSVEDKEAGREDTQYF.

The rearrangement links TRBV29-1 to TRBJ2-2. The CDR3 consists of 13 residues. CDR1 is SQVTM and CDR2 is ANQGSEA in the germline V gene. CDR3: CSVQDTNTGELFF.

The CDR3 here is CASSYDRERGYTF. V gene TRBV7-3 combines with J gene TRBJ1-2; the D call from TCRdb, TRBD1, cannot be confirmed without DNA. This CDR3 region has 13 residues. Germline values: CDR1 SGHTA, CDR2 FQGTGA.

This chain links TRBV7-2 with TRBJ2-7; TCRdb calls TRBD1, which cannot be checked without DNA. CDR3 length equals 14 residues. Germline V lookup: CDR1 SGHTA, CDR2 FQGNSA. The CDR3 reads CASSLVGGLEEQYF.

The V gene is TRBV29-1, the J gene TRBJ1-2. The CDR3 is made up of 11 amino acids. Looked up from germline, CDR1 is SQVTM and CDR2 is ANQGSEA. CDR3: CSVDEGSGYTF.

The gene calls are TRBV29-1 and TRBJ1-2; the D call of TRBD1 rests on TCRdb alone, since no DNA is present to check it. The CDR3 is made up of 15 amino acids. Germline V CDR1 and CDR2: SQVTM, ANQGSEA. This chain's CDR3 is CSALGDGTGGSGYTF.

V is TRBV15 and J is TRBJ1-1. The CDR3 runs to 14 residues. The germline CDR1 and CDR2 sequences are LNHNV and YYDKDF (reference sequence). The CDR3 spells CATSREGANTEAFF.

The chain has TRBV5-1 and TRBJ2-7; TCRdb's D call of TRBD2 is untestable without DNA. The CDR3 length is 15 residues. Germline lookup yields CDR1 SGHRS and CDR2 YFSETQ. Here the CDR3 reads CASSEAGGGTYEQYF.

The chain recombines TRBV29-1 with TRBJ2-3; lacking DNA, the TRBD2 call made by TCRdb goes unchecked. This CDR3 is 15 amino acids long. Per germline, CDR1 SQVTM and CDR2 ANQGSEA. The CDR3 region is CSVVWATDSTDTQYF.

V usage is TRBV5-1 and J usage is TRBJ1-2. The CDR3 covers 14 residues. From germline, CDR1 is SGHRS and CDR2 YFSETQ. CDR3 amino acids: CASSLHRDSGGYTF.

The chain has TRBV20-1 and TRBJ2-7; checking the TCRdb D call of TRBD1 is not possible without DNA. Germline V gene sequence: CDR1 DFQATT, CDR2 SNEGSKA (reference sequence). CDR3 size: 11 residues. The CDR3 here is CSAIDRGEQYF.

This rearrangement joins TRBV6-2 or TRBV6-3 to TRBJ2-5; TCRdb selects TRBD1, and the lack of DNA leaves this call unchecked. Germline CDR1 reads MNHEY; CDR2 reads SVGEGT. The CDR3 has 15 amino acids. CDR3 sequence: CASSQGTGLEETQYF.

The chain is built from TRBV30 and TRBJ2-7; TCRdb gives TRBD1 as the D gene, but with no DNA this cannot be confirmed. Germline V gene lookup returns CDR1 GTSNPN and CDR2 SVGIG (reference sequence). The CDR3 is 14 residues long. The CDR3 spells CAWSVTGIRDEQYF. Full variable domain (outside the CDR3, taken from reference TRBV30 and TRBJ2-7): SQTIHQWPATLVQPVGSPLSLECTVEGTSNPNLYWYRQAAGRGLQLLFYSVGIGQISSEVPQNLSASRPQDRQFILSSKKLLLSDSGFYLCAWSVTGIRDEQYFGPGTRLTVT.